The rows below give T cell receptor beta chains drawn from one sample of a study of T cell responses to AZD1222 COVID-19 vaccine. Profiling relied on immunoSEQ multiplex PCR, and the TCRdb table lists in-frame clones only, not all of them. The sample shows 170,000 or so clones, 85% to 95% of them seen only once. This sample comprised peripheral blood, obtained 28 days after the second dose of the MenACWY control vaccine. The receptors shown here come from an adult who received the MenACWY meningococcal vaccine as a control. Both conserved end residues are part of each CDR3. A D gene is named only where the DNA matches it firmly. Clone size is not always given. Where it is, it says once, few, many or a class for expanded clones.

V: TRBV2; size: -; J: TRBJ2-1; D: TRBD1; CDR3: CASSPRTGKDEQFF; DNA: TGTGCCAGCAGTCCTAGGACAGGGAAAGACGAGCAGTTCTTC
V: TRBV19; size: -; J: TRBJ1-5; D: -; CDR3: CASSLRDKAQPQHF; DNA: TGTGCCAGTAGTCTCCGGGACAAAGCCCAGCCCCAGCATTTT
V: TRBV19; size: -; J: TRBJ2-1; D: -; CDR3: CASSRQVGPYNEQFF; DNA: TGTGCCAGTAGCCGACAGGTCGGACCCTACAATGAGCAGTTCTTC
V: TRBV9; size: -; J: TRBJ1-1; D: -; CDR3: CASSPGGDHTEAFF; DNA: TGTGCCAGCAGCCCCGGGGGGGACCACACTGAAGCTTTCTTT
V: TRBV3-1/TRBV3-2; size: -; J: TRBJ2-3; D: TRBD2; CDR3: CASTPGGGPSTDTQYF; DNA: TGTGCCAGCACCCCCGGGGGGGGGCCTAGCACAGATACGCAGTATTTT
V: TRBV6-2/TRBV6-3; size: -; J: TRBJ2-1; D: TRBD1; CDR3: CASSPQGGVSYNEQFF; DNA: TGTGCCAGCAGTCCACAGGGGGGTGTCTCCTACAATGAGCAGTTCTTC
V: TRBV6-5; size: -; J: TRBJ1-5; D: TRBD1; CDR3: CASSYSPQGSQPQHF; DNA: TGTGCCAGCAGTTACTCGCCACAGGGGAGTCAGCCCCAGCATTTT
V: TRBV6-4; size: -; J: TRBJ2-3; D: TRBD2; CDR3: CASRRTSGGSTDTQYF; DNA: TGTGCCAGCAGAAGGACTAGCGGGGGTAGCACAGATACGCAGTATTTT
V: TRBV2; size: -; J: TRBJ2-3; D: TRBD1; CDR3: CASSETGALNF; DNA: TGTGCCAGCAGTGAAACAGGGGCGTTGAATTTT
V: TRBV5-1; size: -; J: TRBJ2-2; D: -; CDR3: CASSLSGRNTGELFF; DNA: TGCGCCAGCAGCTTGTCGGGGCGGAACACCGGGGAGCTGTTTTTT
V: TRBV5-6; size: once; J: TRBJ1-5; D: -; CDR3: CASSLEGWGNQPQHF; DNA: TGTGCCAGCAGCTTGGAGGGATGGGGCAATCAGCCCCAGCATTTT
V: TRBV10-1; size: -; J: TRBJ1-2; D: -; CDR3: CASSAQGPYGYTF; DNA: TGCGCCAGCAGTGCACAGGGACCCTATGGCTACACCTTC
V: TRBV27; size: once; J: TRBJ2-5; D: TRBD2; CDR3: CASSLSRQGGETQYF; DNA: TGTGCCAGCAGTTTATCGAGGCAGGGAGGGGAGACCCAGTACTTC
V: TRBV10-1; size: -; J: TRBJ1-1; D: -; CDR3: CASSAGAPTEAFF; DNA: TGCGCCAGCAGTGCAGGGGCTCCGACTGAAGCTTTCTTT
V: TRBV19; size: -; J: TRBJ1-2; D: -; CDR3: CASSQGQNYGYTF; DNA: TGTGCCAGTAGTCAGGGGCAAAACTATGGCTACACCTTC
V: TRBV5-6; size: -; J: TRBJ1-5; D: -; CDR3: CASSLSRAQPQHF; DNA: TGTGCCAGCAGCTTGTCCAGGGCACAGCCCCAGCATTTT
V: TRBV2; size: -; J: TRBJ1-2; D: -; CDR3: CASSLNGQNYGYTF; DNA: TGTGCCAGCAGCCTTAACGGACAGAACTATGGCTACACCTTC
V: TRBV18; size: -; J: TRBJ2-1; D: -; CDR3: CASSLRRNEQFF; DNA: TGTGCCAGCTCACTGCGGCGCAATGAGCAGTTCTTC
V: TRBV28; size: few; J: TRBJ2-2; D: TRBD1; CDR3: CASTTGGANTGELFF; DNA: TGTGCCAGCACCACAGGGGGCGCGAACACCGGGGAGCTGTTTTTT
V: TRBV15; size: -; J: TRBJ1-1; D: -; CDR3: CATRGLGSAEAFF; DNA: TGTGCCACGCGTGGTCTGGGTTCCGCTGAAGCTTTCTTT
V: TRBV10-3; size: -; J: TRBJ1-2; D: -; CDR3: CATNLGRNYGYTF; DNA: TGTGCCACCAACCTGGGCAGAAACTATGGCTACACCTTC
V: TRBV5-1; size: -; J: TRBJ1-1; D: TRBD1; CDR3: CASSLGGGETTEAFF; DNA: TGCGCCAGCAGCTTAGGGGGCGGTGAGACCACTGAAGCTTTCTTT
V: TRBV18; size: once; J: TRBJ1-6; D: -; CDR3: CASSPGGTAWSPLHF; DNA: TGTGCCAGCTCACCGGGAGGGACTGCTTGGTCACCCCTCCACTTT
V: TRBV6-2/TRBV6-3; size: -; J: TRBJ1-2; D: -; CDR3: CASSYGLYGYTF; DNA: TGTGCCAGCAGTTACGGGTTGTATGGCTACACCTTC
V: TRBV27; size: -; J: TRBJ1-2; D: -; CDR3: CASSLSNQAPYGYTF; DNA: TGTGCCAGCAGTTTATCGAATCAAGCCCCCTATGGCTACACCTTC
V: TRBV30; size: -; J: TRBJ1-2; D: -; CDR3: CAWTQGNYGYTF; DNA: TGTGCCTGGACTCAGGGGAACTATGGCTACACCTTC
V: TRBV18; size: -; J: TRBJ2-1; D: TRBD1; CDR3: CASSPQGAISYNEQFF; DNA: TGTGCCAGCTCACCTCAGGGGGCTATCTCCTACAATGAGCAGTTCTTC
V: TRBV5-4; size: -; J: TRBJ1-3; D: -; CDR3: CASSLARDSGNTIYF; DNA: TGTGCCAGCAGCTTGGCCCGCGATTCTGGAAACACCATATATTTT
V: TRBV23-1; size: -; J: TRBJ2-7; D: TRBD1; CDR3: CASSLFGTVHEQYF; DNA: TGCGCCAGCAGCCTATTTGGGACAGTCCACGAGCAGTACTTC
V: TRBV28; size: -; J: TRBJ1-1; D: -; CDR3: CASRGDTEAFF; DNA: TGTGCCAGCAGAGGCGACACTGAAGCTTTCTTT
V: TRBV19; size: -; J: TRBJ1-4; D: -; CDR3: CASSTTWDGEKLFF; DNA: TGTGCCAGTAGTACCACATGGGACGGTGAAAAACTGTTTTTT
V: TRBV30; size: -; J: TRBJ2-7; D: -; CDR3: CAWSVGGMSSYEQYF; DNA: TGTGCCTGGAGTGTGGGCGGGATGAGCTCCTACGAGCAGTACTTC
V: TRBV4-1; size: -; J: TRBJ2-3; D: TRBD1; CDR3: CASSRGQGEADTQYF; DNA: TGCGCCAGCAGCCGCGGACAGGGGGAAGCAGATACGCAGTATTTT
V: TRBV27; size: -; J: TRBJ2-2; D: -; CDR3: CASTYLRDRTGELFF; DNA: TGTGCCAGCACTTATCTCCGGGACCGAACCGGGGAGCTGTTTTTT
V: TRBV6-5; size: -; J: TRBJ1-1; D: -; CDR3: CASRGTGSTEAFF; DNA: TGTGCCAGCAGGGGCACAGGGAGCACTGAAGCTTTCTTT
V: TRBV7-9; size: -; J: TRBJ1-3; D: -; CDR3: CASRGTSGNTIYF; DNA: TGTGCCAGCAGAGGAACCTCTGGAAACACCATATATTTT
V: TRBV6-5; size: -; J: TRBJ2-5; D: -; CDR3: CASSWFPAKETQYF; DNA: TGTGCCAGCAGTTGGTTTCCGGCGAAAGAGACCCAGTACTTC
V: TRBV7-8; size: -; J: TRBJ1-1; D: -; CDR3: CASSLGLEGPEAFF; DNA: TGTGCCAGCAGCTTAGGTCTAGAGGGTCCTGAAGCTTTCTTT
V: TRBV27; size: -; J: TRBJ2-6; D: -; CDR3: CASRLSGANVLTF; DNA: TGTGCCAGCAGGCTCTCTGGGGCCAACGTCCTGACTTTC
V: TRBV14; size: -; J: TRBJ2-5; D: TRBD2; CDR3: CASSQPSGGAGETQYF; DNA: TGTGCCAGCAGCCAACCTAGCGGGGGGGCCGGAGAGACCCAGTACTTC
V: TRBV18; size: -; J: TRBJ2-1; D: -; CDR3: CASSPPRGPSSYNEQFF; DNA: TGTGCCAGCTCACCGCCGAGGGGACCCAGCTCCTACAATGAGCAGTTCTTC
V: TRBV2; size: -; J: TRBJ2-7; D: TRBD1; CDR3: CASNNRGEAEQYF; DNA: TGTGCCAGCAATAACAGGGGGGAGGCCGAGCAGTACTTC
V: TRBV7-6; size: -; J: TRBJ1-1; D: -; CDR3: CASSLAASPNTEAFF; DNA: TGTGCCAGCAGCTTAGCGGCCTCACCGAACACTGAAGCTTTCTTT
V: TRBV7-2; size: -; J: TRBJ2-3; D: -; CDR3: CASSSPTSPSTDTQYF; DNA: TGTGCCAGCAGCTCGCCGACCAGCCCCAGCACAGATACGCAGTATTTT
V: TRBV7-9; size: -; J: TRBJ1-2; D: -; CDR3: CASSLAGGLGGYTF; DNA: TGTGCCAGCAGCTTAGCAGGAGGGCTTGGTGGCTACACCTTC
V: TRBV5-1; size: -; J: TRBJ1-2; D: -; CDR3: CASSSGGPYGYTF; DNA: TGCGCCAGCAGCTCCGGGGGGCCCTATGGCTACACCTTC
V: TRBV28; size: -; J: TRBJ2-1; D: TRBD1; CDR3: CASSTGAGQGGNEQFF; DNA: TGTGCCAGCAGCACCGGAGCGGGACAGGGAGGCAATGAGCAGTTCTTC
V: TRBV5-4; size: -; J: TRBJ1-1; D: -; CDR3: CASSRPSGGMNTEAFF; DNA: TGTGCCAGCAGCCGACCTTCGGGGGGAATGAACACTGAAGCTTTCTTT
V: TRBV5-1; size: once; J: TRBJ1-3; D: -; CDR3: CASSLAPSGTIYF; DNA: TGCGCCAGCAGCCTGGCCCCGAGCGGCACCATATATTTT
V: TRBV9; size: -; J: TRBJ2-7; D: TRBD1; CDR3: CASSRGQGYYEQYF; DNA: TGTGCCAGCAGCAGAGGACAGGGATACTACGAGCAGTACTTC
V: TRBV5-1; size: -; J: TRBJ2-2; D: TRBD1; CDR3: CASSLRPGRDRGVTGELFF; DNA: TGCGCCAGCAGCTTGAGGCCCGGACGGGACAGGGGCGTTACCGGGGAGCTGTTTTTT
V: TRBV14; size: -; J: TRBJ1-2; D: -; CDR3: CASSQAENYGYTF; DNA: TGTGCCAGCAGCCAAGCCGAAAACTATGGCTACACCTTC
V: TRBV5-1; size: -; J: TRBJ1-4; D: TRBD1; CDR3: CASSPGQGNEKLFF; DNA: TGCGCCAGCAGCCCGGGACAGGGTAATGAAAAACTGTTTTTT
V: TRBV5-1; size: -; J: TRBJ1-2; D: -; CDR3: CASSSRSDYGYTF; DNA: TGCGCCAGCAGCTCCCGGAGCGACTATGGCTACACCTTC
V: TRBV27; size: -; J: TRBJ2-7; D: -; CDR3: CASSWYRDYEQYF; DNA: TGTGCCAGCAGCTGGTACAGGGACTACGAGCAGTACTTC